Below, one T cell receptor beta chain is given with its context. These data originate in a study of blood T cell repertoires in COVID-19. Germline V gives CDR1 GTSNPN, CDR2 SVGIG (reference sequence). Trimming removed 0 bases from V and 6 bases from J, with 11 bases in between. The CDR3 covers 14 residues. The protocol was immunoSEQ multiplex PCR, while the TCRdb copy is restricted to in-frame clones and leaves out a portion. The data show 200,000 to 300,000 clones, about four fifths seen once. The sample taken for sequencing was peripheral blood. This TCR was sampled from an elderly woman with acute or convalescent COVID-19. The chain carries TRBV30 and TRBJ1-4; D might be TRBD1 (5 bases). CDR3 sequence (DNA): TGTGCCTGGAGTGTTACTTCAGGGTATGAAAAACTGTTTTTT. Its protein product is CAWSVTSGYEKLFF.